The clone carrying this T cell receptor (beta chain) was observed at least ten times. Antigen specificity is unknown. The CDR3 spans 15 residues. Germline V lookup: CDR1 LNHDA, CDR2 SQIVND (reference sequence). The V end lost 7 bases, the J end lost 7 bases, and 19 bases lay between the germline ends. TCRdb reprocessed the multiplex PCR reads via MiXCR and lists one record per CDR3 protein. The table records 200,000 to 300,000 distinct CDR3 sequences, 30% to 35% of them present only once. Axillary draining lymph nodes of breast cancer patients supplied the node samples. The sample originates from a study of breast tumors, draining lymph nodes, adjacent tissues. Overall study results and limits: Compared with lymph nodes, tumors were less diverse; compared with nontumor tissue, more. That most tumor T cells come from lymph nodes remained unproven. Luminal-like breast cancer showed significantly greater tumor-nontumor repertoire similarity than basal-like breast cancer did.

This chain links TRBV19 with TRBJ1-4; weak D call: TRBD1 (5 bases). The sequence was obtained from a female donor with breast cancer. Some clones in this sample may be carry-over from other donors' samples. Sample: axillary lymph node tissue. The CDR3 here is CASKDDGKRGEKLFF. In DNA, the CDR3 is TGTGCCAGTAAGGACGACGGCAAAAGGGGTGAAAAACTGTTTTTT. Combining the CDR3 with reference TRBV19 and TRBJ1-4 gives the whole variable domain DGGITQSPKYLFRKEGQNVTLSCEQNLNHDAMYWYRQDPGQGLRLIYYSQIVNDFQKGDIAEGYSVSREKKESFPLTVTSAQKNPTAFYLCASKDDGKRGEKLFFGSGTQLSVL.